One and the same sample provided the 25 T cell receptor beta chains below, sequenced in a study of T cell clonality in common variable immunodeficiency. Repertoires were generated with immunoSEQ multiplex PCR, while TCRdb's copy carries only in-frame clones and drops some. The profile covers about 39,000 clones, none occurring a single time. Material for sequencing was peripheral blood mononuclear cells. The receptors originated from a person between 18 and 69 years old in good health.

In its sample, this clone was seen many times. The observed sequence ends 3 residues before the CDR3 terminus, with the missing tail filled in from the germline J gene. The chain recombines TRBV18 with TRBJ2-6, with unresolved D. The germline V gene has CDR1 KGHSH and CDR2 LQKENI. CDR3 size: 15 residues. V lost 3 bases and J 0 bases, leaving 6 bases between the germline ends. CDR3 sequence reads: CASSPSNSGANVLTF. The CDR3 DNA, read in part, is TGTGCCAGCTCACCGTCCAACTCTGGGGCCAACGTC. The whole variable domain, remainder taken from reference TRBV18 and TRBJ2-6, is NAGVMQNPRHLVRRRGQEARLRCSPMKGHSHVYWYRQLPEEGLKFMVYLQKENIIDESGMPKERFSAEFPKEGPSILRIQQVVRGDSAAYFCASSPSNSGANVLTFGAGSRLTVL.

This clone was counted ten times or more. Read data end 3 residues before the CDR3 end; the end is taken from the germline J gene. This rearrangement joins TRBV19 to TRBJ2-3; 8 bases fit TRBD2. CDR3 length: 15 residues. After removal of 0 bases from V and 5 bases from J, the junction contained 4 bases not matched to a gene. Germline V gene sequence: CDR1 LNHDA, CDR2 SQIVND (reference sequence). The CDR3 bases that were read are TGTGCCAGTAGTATAGAGGCCAGCGGGAGAGATACG. It encodes CASSIEASGRDT. The CDR3 as a whole reads CASSIEASGRDTQYF.

This clone was counted many times. The observed sequence ends 3 residues before the CDR3 terminus, with the missing tail filled in from the germline J gene. V usage is TRBV23-1 and J usage is TRBJ1-1; 8 nucleotides agree with TRBD1. TRBV23-1 is assigned to the ORF class and has an uncertain function. CDR3 size: 14 residues. Trimming cost V 7 bases and J 4 bases; bases outside gene matches: 8. The sequenced part of the CDR3 DNA is TGCGCCAGCATAGGGACAGGCGTGATCACTGAA. Its protein is CASIGTGVITE. The full-length CDR3 reads as CASIGTGVITEAFF.

This clone was detected many times. The read gets to within 3 residues of the CDR3 end, and the germline J gene fills in the rest. This chain connects TRBV10-3 to TRBJ2-3; no reliable D call. This CDR3 spans 17 amino acids. CDR1 is ENHRY and CDR2 is SYGVKD in the germline V gene. The CDR3 DNA, read in part, is TGTGCCATCAGTGACCATGGGTGGTACGAGACTCAAGAGACG. This gives the protein CAISDHGWYETQET. The whole CDR3 sequence reads CAISDHGWYETQETQYF.

This clone was recorded at least ten times. The read terminates 3 residues before the CDR3 end, so the remaining end is supplied by the germline J gene. The chain is built from TRBV20-1 and TRBJ1-4; D unclear. This CDR3 spans 11 amino acids. The V gene lost 6 bases and the J gene lost 5 bases, with 7 bases spanning the gap. CDR1 is DFQATT, CDR2 SNEGSKA, per germline (reference sequence). The CDR3 loop reads CSARVNEKLFF. The sequenced CDR3 bases are TGCAGTGCCCGGGTGAATGAAAAA.

In its sample, this clone was seen a few times. The CDR3 is cut off 3 residues early in the read; its end comes from the germline J gene. V gene TRBV19 combines with J gene TRBJ2-3, with 9 bases fitting TRBD2. Germline CDR1 and CDR2: LNHDA and SQIVND (reference sequence). With 8 bases clipped from V and 3 bases from J, the junction kept 12 bases outside the gene matches. The CDR3 spans 16 residues. The CDR3 loop reads CASGGRWSGRTDTQYF. The sequenced CDR3 bases are TGTGCCAGTGGCGGACGTTGGAGCGGGAGGACAGATACG.

About this clone itself: The read is 3 residues too short to cover the CDR3 end, so that end is filled in from the germline J gene. The chain is built from TRBV2 and TRBJ2-3; TRBD1 agrees at 7 bases. This CDR3 contains 16 residues. Germline lookup yields CDR1 SNHLY and CDR2 FYNNEI. The CDR3 is CASSSARVRGRETQYF. The DNA read from the CDR3 is TGTGCCAGCAGTTCCGCTCGTGTAAGGGGGCGAGAGACG.

This clone showed up just a few times. The read is 3 residues too short to cover the CDR3 end, so that end is filled in from the germline J gene. The chain joins TRBV30 to TRBJ2-7; 8 nucleotides match TRBD1. With V trimmed by 0 bases and J by 4 bases, 5 bases remained unmatched. CDR3 length equals 14 residues. Germline V gives CDR1 GTSNPN, CDR2 SVGIG (reference sequence). CDR3: CAWSVRQGWYEQYF. CDR3 DNA, as far as it was read: TGTGCCTGGAGTGTAAGACAGGGGTGGTACGAG.

Turning to this clone: The CDR3 end falls 3 residues outside the read, so it is completed with the germline J gene. The chain links TRBV7-8 to TRBJ2-7; D call uncertain. V lost 1 base and J lost 6, with 16 bases in between. CDR1 and CDR2 (germline): SGHVS, FQNEAQ. The CDR3 is 15 residues long. Incomplete CDR3 DNA: TGTGCCAGCAGCTTAGGGGTGGCGGCCCTCGGCGAG. Protein sequence: CASSLGVAALGE. The whole CDR3 is CASSLGVAALGEQYF.

As regards this clone: The read ends 3 residues shy of where the CDR3 ends; the end is completed using the germline J gene. This chain joins TRBV20-1 and TRBJ1-1; possibly TRBD1 for D (6 bases). V was trimmed by 5 bases and J by 1 base, leaving 14 bases between them. The CDR3 runs to 14 residues. From germline, CDR1 is DFQATT and CDR2 SNEGSKA (reference sequence). The CDR3 is CSADLQGGNTEAFF. The CDR3 bases that were read are TGCAGTGCTGACCTACAGGGCGGGAACACTGAA.

Remarks on this clone: This could be a read error, since a much larger clone is one nucleotide away. The read is 3 residues too short to cover the CDR3 end, so that end is filled in from the germline J gene. The chain links TRBV19 to TRBJ2-3; 13 positions match TRBD2. The CDR3 is 14 residues long. CDR1 and CDR2 from the germline V gene are LNHDA and SQIVND (reference sequence). CDR3 loop: CASSGTSGKETQYF. The part of the CDR3 DNA that was read is TGTGCCAGTTCCGGGACTAGCGGGAAAGAGACG. Full variable domain (outside the CDR3, taken from reference TRBV19 and TRBJ2-3): DGGITQSPKYLFRKEGQNVTLSCEQNLNHDAMYWYRQDPGQGLRLIYYSQIVNDFQKGDIAEGYSVSREKKESFPLTVTSAQKNPTAFYLCASSGTSGKETQYFGPGTRLTVL.

This clone was observed many times. Sequencing ends 3 residues short of the CDR3 end; the germline J gene provides the rest. The chain employs TRBV15 and TRBJ1-4; possibly TRBD1 for D (6 bases). Germline V gives CDR1 LNHNV, CDR2 YYDKDF (reference sequence). The CDR3 is 14 residues long. CDR3 in amino acids: CATSRDMGAGLLFF. The CDR3 DNA, read in part, is TGTGCCACCAGCAGAGATATGGGGGCTGGGCTA.

Many counts were recorded for this clone. The CDR3 end is not reached by the read, which stops 3 residues before it; the germline J gene fills it in. This chain connects TRBV7-2 to TRBJ2-1; TRBD1 matches 9 bases. The germline gives CDR1 SGHTA, CDR2 FQGNSA. With 3 bases clipped from V and 8 bases from J, the junction kept 5 bases outside the gene matches. The CDR3 is 14 amino acids. CDR3 sequence reads: CASSFTGGSDEQFF. CDR3 DNA, as far as it was read: TGTGCCAGCAGCTTCACAGGGGGCTCGGATGAG. The full variable domain, completed using reference TRBV7-2 and TRBJ2-1, is GAGVSQSPSNKVTEKGKDVELRCDPISGHTALYWYRQSLGQGLEFLIYFQGNSAPDKSGLPSDRFSAERTGGSVSTLTIQRTQQEDSAVYLCASSFTGGSDEQFFGPGTRLTVL.

This clone was counted at least ten times. The CDR3 end is not reached by the read, which stops 3 residues before it; the germline J gene fills it in. Other nucleotide sequences in the sample specify the same CDR3. V is TRBV29-1 and J is TRBJ1-3; no reliable D call. Germline V gene sequence: CDR1 SQVTM, CDR2 ANQGSEA. The CDR3 has 9 amino acids. The CDR3 here is CSEGYPIYF. The part of the CDR3 DNA that was read is TGCAGCGAGGGCTACCCG.

This clone was observed many times. The CDR3 end is not reached by the read, which stops 3 residues before it; the germline J gene fills it in. This chain links TRBV15 with TRBJ2-7; 9 bases align to TRBD1. V lost 3 bases and J lost 4; bases outside the gene matches: 7. The CDR3 sequence is 15 residues long. CDR1 is LNHNV and CDR2 is YYDKDF in the germline V gene (reference sequence). CDR3 loop: CATSRGRTGVYEQYF. The sequenced CDR3 bases are TGTGCCACCAGCAGGGGTAGGACAGGGGTTTACGAG.

This clone was seen many times. The read ends 3 residues early relative to the CDR3; the germline J gene fills the gap. The J gene is TRBJ1-4, the V gene TRBV5-1, with a possible D match to TRBD1 (5 bases). CDR1 is SGHRS, CDR2 YFSETQ, per germline. CDR3 length equals 16 residues. CDR3 in amino acids: CASSTGLYSGANVLFF. Partial CDR3 DNA: TGCGCCAGCAGCACGGGACTCTACTCTGGGGCCAACGTA.

This clone showed up just a few times. The CDR3 goes on 3 residues after the read ends, and that part is filled in from the germline J gene. The J gene is TRBJ2-2, the V gene TRBV7-9; tentatively, D is TRBD1 (5 bases). The CDR3 sequence is 14 residues long. Between the trimmed V and J ends, which lost 5 bases and 2 bases, there was a span of 9 bases. From germline, CDR1 is SEHNR and CDR2 FQNEAQ (reference sequence). CDR3 sequence: CASSLDSNTGELFF. The sequenced CDR3 bases are TGTGCCAGCAGCCTAGACAGTAACACCGGGGAG.

This clone was recorded many times. The sequence runs out 3 residues before the end of the CDR3; the remainder is reconstructed from the germline J gene. The chain couples TRBV5-1 to TRBJ2-5, with no clear D. Per the germline V gene, CDR1 is SGHRS and CDR2 is YFSETQ. Trimming removed 3 bases from V and 2 bases from J, with 2 bases in between. The length of the CDR3 is 11 residues. The CDR3 spells CASSSQETQYF. The part of the CDR3 DNA that was read is TGCGCCAGCAGCTCGCAAGAGACC.

This clone came up many times. The read ends 3 residues before the CDR3 terminus; that terminus is restored from the germline J gene. This sequence joins TRBV20-1 and TRBJ2-1, with 10 bases lining up with TRBD2. Germline V gives CDR1 DFQATT, CDR2 SNEGSKA (reference sequence). This CDR3 comprises 17 residues. Trimming took 6 bases from V and 5 from J; bases not matched to a gene: 16. CDR3 bases read: TGCAGTGCCCGAGGCCGTAGGCTAGCGGGGGTTAACAATGAG. It yields the protein CSARGRRLAGVNNE. The CDR3 reads in full as CSARGRRLAGVNNEQFF.

This clone was seen only a few times. Sequencing ends 3 residues short of the CDR3 end; the germline J gene provides the rest. This chain links TRBV5-1 with TRBJ2-7; 7 bases are shared with TRBD2. CDR1 is SGHRS, CDR2 YFSETQ, per germline. V shed 4 bases, J shed 4 bases, and the junction held 5 bases outside the gene matches. The CDR3 spans 13 residues. The covered CDR3 bases are TGCGCCAGCAGCGCGGGAGCGCCTTACGAG. It yields the protein CASSAGAPYE. The CDR3 reads in full as CASSAGAPYEQYF.

Concerning this clone itself: The read gets to within 3 residues of the CDR3 end, and the germline J gene fills in the rest. This chain uses TRBV7-8 with TRBJ2-7; the D gene is possibly TRBD1 (5 bases). There are 15 residues in the CDR3. V shed 2 bases and J shed 3 bases, with 14 bases lying between them. CDR1 and CDR2 (germline): SGHVS, FQNEAQ. CDR3 DNA, as far as it was read: TGTGCCAGCAGCTTAAGCGTCCAGGGTATCTACGAG. The encoded protein is CASSLSVQGIYE. The entire CDR3 sequence reads CASSLSVQGIYEQYF.

This clone was seen ten or more times. The observed sequence ends 3 residues before the CDR3 terminus, with the missing tail filled in from the germline J gene. This chain connects TRBV7-2 to TRBJ1-2; perhaps TRBD1 as D (5 bases). In germline, CDR1 is SGHTA, CDR2 FQGNSA. Between the trimmed V and J ends, which lost 5 bases and 5 bases, there was a span of 15 bases. The length of the CDR3 is 14 residues. The CDR3 bases that were read are TGTGCCAGCAGCCCTCGGGGGGGAGAGTATGGC. Amino acid sequence: CASSPRGGEYG. The entire CDR3 is CASSPRGGEYGYTF.

The sample holds many counts of this clone. The DNA ends 3 residues before the CDR3 does, and the rest of the CDR3 is filled in from the germline J gene. The rearrangement links TRBV19 to TRBJ2-1; 12 bases agree with TRBD2. Per germline, CDR1 LNHDA and CDR2 SQIVND (reference sequence). The CDR3 spans 17 residues. V lost 0 bases to trimming and J lost 6 bases; unmatched junction nucleotides: 6. The covered CDR3 bases are TGTGCCAGTAGTATAGAGACGGGACTAGCGGGTACCAATGAG. It is translated as CASSIETGLAGTNE. The whole CDR3 region reads CASSIETGLAGTNEQFF.

This clone was counted ten times or more. With the read ending 3 residues before the CDR3 end, the germline J gene is used to fill in that end. The chain is built from TRBV2 and TRBJ2-2; tentatively, D is TRBD1 (5 bases). Germline V gene lookup returns CDR1 SNHLY and CDR2 FYNNEI. CDR3 length: 15 amino acids. The covered CDR3 bases are TGTGCCAGCAGTCCCAGGGCAGGACCAAATGAAAAG. Protein sequence: CASSPRAGPNEK. From start to end, the CDR3 is CASSPRAGPNEKLFF.

This clone was counted a few times. The read halts 3 residues ahead of the CDR3 end, with the missing end drawn from the germline J gene. The V and J genes are TRBV7-7 and TRBJ1-2; D is perhaps TRBD1 (5 bases). The CDR3 is 15 amino acids. CDR1 is SSHAT, CDR2 FNYEAQ, per germline (reference sequence). The CDR3 here is CASSRGLAESYDYTF. The part of the CDR3 DNA that was read is TGTGCCAGCAGCCGGGGACTAGCAGAATCCTACGAC. Combining the CDR3 with reference TRBV7-7 and TRBJ1-2 gives the whole variable domain GAGVSQSPRYKVTKRGQDVTLRCDPISSHATLYWYQQALGQGPEFLTYFNYEAQPDKSGLPSDRFSAERPEGSISTLTIQRTEQRDSAMYRCASSRGLAESYDYTFGSGTRLTVV.